This note documents a single TCR beta chain sequence. The source of the sample is a study of blood T cells in healthy people across ages. Primed by a sample-barcoded 5' primer and a J-beta primer mix, a second PCR proceeded for 7 to 11 cycles. Sequencing of every sample gave 3 million or more CDR3-containing paired-end reads. MiXCR was run by TCRdb on the 5' RACE reads, yielding one entry per CDR3 protein. The table has around 800,000 distinct CDR3 sequences, approximately 67% seen once; the top ten hold around 30%. The germline V gene has CDR1 MNHEY and CDR2 SMNVEV (reference sequence). V shed 5 bases and J 0 bases; nucleotides not matched to a gene: 9. The CDR3 has 16 amino acids.

This TCR was recovered from a man younger than 40 in good health. The V call is TRBV27, the J call TRBJ2-7, with 8 positions matching TRBD2. Material: blood. The CDR3 DNA sequence: TGTGCCAGCAGTGGGGGGTTAGCGGGGAGCTCCTACGAGCAGTACTTC. Encoded protein: CASSGGLAGSSYEQYF.